The source of this T cell receptor beta chain is a study of OX40 agonist ivuxolimab in advanced cancers. General study points: Among the lowest levels of clonal expansion were found in partial responders at 0.1-3.0 mg/kg.

This clone showed up just a few times. The antigen is unknown. Method: immunoSEQ multiplex PCR; TCRdb's copy keeps in-frame clones and lacks some. The sample consists of about 68,000 clones, around 83% of them appearing once. The sample was CD4+ or CD8+ T cells sorted from blood, taken in a trial of the OX40 agonist ivuxolimab. The receptor comes from an adult with an advanced solid tumor such as melanoma, head and neck, liver or kidney cancer.

CDR3 sequence reads: CASSIQGSNQPQHF. In DNA form, the CDR3 reads TGTGCCAGTAGTATTCAGGGGAGCAATCAGCCCCAGCATTTT. The chain has TRBV19 and TRBJ1-5; weak D call: TRBD1 (6 bases). The CDR3 totals 14 residues. Trimming stripped 3 bases from V and 1 base from J, with 7 bases between. Germline CDR1 LNHDA, CDR2 SQIVND (reference sequence).